The clone carrying this T cell receptor beta chain was seen many times. Its cognate antigen is unknown. This entry is derived from a study of CD8 T cells in ankylosing spondylitis. Points from the study as a whole: Relatively rare in peripheral blood, disease-linked clones were also CD8+. In ankylosing spondylitis blood, a motif of eight highly homologous TCR beta variants appeared characteristic. The study looked at matched synovial fluid samples from ankylosing spondylitis patients. Disease-linked clones were reported to be significantly enriched there.

Libraries of TCR beta came from quantitative 5'-RACE with molecular barcodes. TCRdb used MiXCR to reprocess the 5' RACE reads, holding one entry per CDR3 protein. The sample shows 220,000 or so distinct CDR3 sequences, about 10% of them seen only once. Germline V gene lookup returns CDR1 SGHTA and CDR2 FQGTGA. V lost 5 bases, J lost 7 bases, and 5 bases stayed unmatched. There are 14 residues in the CDR3. The specimen was blood, either unsorted or a sorted T cell fraction (not recorded which). This clonotype originated in a male donor with ankylosing spondylitis or in good health (not recorded which). The V gene is TRBV7-3, the J gene TRBJ1-6, with TRBD1 identical over 7 bases. CDR3 loop: CASSRQGQNSPLHF. The CDR3 coding sequence is TGTGCCAGCAGCCGACAGGGTCAGAATTCACCCCTCCACTTT.